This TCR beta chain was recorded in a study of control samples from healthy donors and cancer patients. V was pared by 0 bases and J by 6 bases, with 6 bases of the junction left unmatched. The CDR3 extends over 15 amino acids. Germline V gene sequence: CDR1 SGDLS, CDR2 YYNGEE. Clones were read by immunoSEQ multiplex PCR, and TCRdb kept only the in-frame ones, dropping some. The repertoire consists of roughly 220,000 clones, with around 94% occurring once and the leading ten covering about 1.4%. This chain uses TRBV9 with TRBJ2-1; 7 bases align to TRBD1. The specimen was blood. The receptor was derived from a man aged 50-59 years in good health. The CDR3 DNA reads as TGTGCCAGCAGCGTAGTTACAGGGGTCCCCAATGAGCAGTTCTTC. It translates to CASSVVTGVPNEQFF.